The clone carrying this T cell receptor (beta chain) was found a few times. This CDR3 is built from 12 residues. Germline V CDR1 and CDR2: LNHDA, SQIVND (reference sequence). Trimming shortened V by 1 base and J by 7 bases, and 4 bases separated the two germline ends. CD45RO negativity and positive selection for CCR7 defined naive CD8 cells, a population that excluded terminally differentiated effector memory CD45RA+ cells. Healthy and HIV-negative, the adult donors had no recent acute infections or vaccinations. The data were obtained in a study of shared clonotypes between healthy human individuals. The wider study: The study used three CD4 naive, three CD4 memory, two CD8 naive and one CD8 memory plate per donor.

The material for each subset, its genomic DNA, was split evenly across several immunoSEQ plates. Tens of thousands of T cell genomes, or 200 to 250 ng DNA, went into the sorted-subset replicate PCRs. The data were produced by immunoSEQ multiplex PCR, yet TCRdb's version contains in-frame clones alone and is incomplete. The sample includes just over 2,000,000 clones, less than 95% of them seen just once. This chain links TRBV19 with TRBJ2-2, with no clear D. This clonotype was obtained from a man between 18 and 35 years old in good health. The sequenced material came from naive CD8+ T cells sorted from blood. CDR3 protein: CASSIASGELFF. In nucleotides, the CDR3 is TGTGCCAGTAGTATAGCGAGCGGGGAGCTGTTTTTT.